Below are 29 T cell receptor beta chains sequenced from a single sample in a study of T cell responses to AZD1222 COVID-19 vaccine. This table comes from immunoSEQ multiplex PCR, and its TCRdb copy is limited to in-frame clones, with some not included. The data show over 110,000 clones, with about 92% seen just once and approximately 5% held by the top ten. This material consisted of peripheral blood, taken on day 0 of AZD1222 vaccination. Receptors were obtained from an adult in good health.

This clone is a singleton in its sample. V gene TRBV6-2 or TRBV6-3 combines with J gene TRBJ1-4, with D unclear. V lost 2 bases, J lost 0 bases, and 19 bases lay in between. Germline CDR1 MNHEY, CDR2 SVGEGT. This CDR3 comprises 19 residues. The CDR3 sequence: CASSYPKPRESATNEKLFF. The CDR3 region has the DNA TGTGCCAGCAGTTACCCGAAGCCCCGGGAGTCTGCAACTAATGAAAAACTGTTTTTT.

The gene calls are TRBV5-8 and TRBJ1-1, with TRBD1 identical over 7 bases. V gave up 3 bases and J gave up 1 base; unmatched junction bases: 9. CDR1 is SGHTS and CDR2 is YDEGEE in the germline V gene. This CDR3 spans 16 amino acids. As DNA, the CDR3 is TGTGCCAGCAGCTCTCGATCGACAGGGCGGAACACTGAAGCTTTCTTT. It specifies CASSSRSTGRNTEAFF.

The J gene is TRBJ1-2, the V gene TRBV30; 9 positions agree with TRBD1. Germline CDR1 GTSNPN, CDR2 SVGIG (reference sequence). This CDR3 has 13 amino acids. V trimming: 5 bases; J trimming: 4 bases; junction bases outside the gene matches: 5. The CDR3 protein is CAWGDRAVYGYTF. The CDR3 bases are TGTGCCTGGGGGGACAGGGCGGTCTATGGCTACACCTTC.

The rearrangement joins TRBV6-6 to TRBJ2-7, with a tentative D call TRBD2 (6 bases). This CDR3 region has 14 residues. The V and J ends lost 4 bases and 1 base respectively, with 11 bases between them. CDR1 MNHNY and CDR2 SVGAGI come from the germline V gene (reference sequence). In DNA, the CDR3 is TGTGCCAGCAGTTCGGGACTTTTGTCCTACGAGCAGTACTTC. Protein product: CASSSGLLSYEQYF.

The V call is TRBV12-3 or TRBV12-4, the J call TRBJ1-5; D might be TRBD1 (5 bases). Trimming removed 3 bases from V and 5 bases from J, with 8 bases in between. The CDR3 consists of 13 residues. This chain's CDR3 is CASSFQGDQPQHF. Written as DNA, the CDR3 is TGTGCCAGCAGTTTCCAAGGGGATCAGCCCCAGCATTTT.

The rearrangement uses TRBV6-5 and TRBJ2-3; 9 positions agree with TRBD1. Germline loops: CDR1 MNHEY, CDR2 SVGAGI. V dropped 11 bases and J dropped 2; count of bases not matched to a gene: 8. This CDR3 contains 14 residues. CDR3 coding DNA: TGTGCCGCGAGGCGGGACAGGGTCACAGATACGCAGTATTTT. It codes for CAARRDRVTDTQYF.

This chain links TRBV6-5 with TRBJ1-4; possibly TRBD1 for D (6 bases). This CDR3 contains 13 residues. Germline assignment: CDR1 MNHEY and CDR2 SVGAGI. Trimming stripped 8 bases from V and 8 bases from J, with 15 bases between. CDR3 amino acids: CASSAGGNEKLFF. DNA of the CDR3: TGTGCCAGCTCAGCGGGGGGCAACGAAAAACTGTTTTTT.

This CDR3 reads CASSFSSGSGTGELFF. Written as DNA, the CDR3 is TGTGCCAGCAGCTTCAGTAGCGGGAGTGGGACCGGGGAGCTGTTTTTT. V is TRBV7-2 and J is TRBJ2-2, with 9 bases that match TRBD2. This CDR3 has 16 residues. V was pared by 3 bases and J by 5 bases, with 7 bases of the junction left unmatched. Germline V gives CDR1 SGHTA, CDR2 FQGNSA.

The genes are TRBV7-2 and TRBJ2-3, with 8 nucleotides matching TRBD2. The trim removed 2 bases at V and 5 bases at J, leaving 6 bases unmatched. Germline CDR1 and CDR2: SGHTA and FQGNSA. The CDR3 runs 15 residues. The CDR3 loop reads CASSLQSGGVDTQYF. The CDR3 DNA reads TGTGCCAGCAGCTTACAAAGCGGGGGAGTAGATACGCAGTATTTT.

The J gene is TRBJ2-1, the V gene TRBV9; 8 nucleotides line up with TRBD1. The CDR3 consists of 15 residues. The germline CDR1 and CDR2 sequences are SGDLS and YYNGEE. Unmatched junction bases numbered 7, after V lost 3 bases and J lost 5 bases. Here the CDR3 reads CASSASGTGNNEQFF. The CDR3 DNA reads TGTGCCAGCAGCGCCTCCGGGACAGGAAACAATGAGCAGTTCTTC.

The rearrangement uses TRBV27 and TRBJ2-5; D possibly corresponds to TRBD1 (5 bases). Trimming cost V 5 bases and J 0 bases, with 13 bases left between them. Germline V CDR1 and CDR2: MNHEY, SMNVEV (reference sequence). The CDR3 spans 15 residues. This chain's CDR3 is CASSPRQQDQETQYF. CDR3 sequence (DNA): TGTGCCAGCAGTCCGAGACAGCAAGACCAAGAGACCCAGTACTTC.

As regards this clone: This same CDR3 is encoded by further DNA sequences in the sample. The chain couples TRBV7-8 to TRBJ2-7; perhaps TRBD2 as D (5 bases). Per germline, CDR1 SGHVS and CDR2 FQNEAQ. Trimming removed 2 bases from V and 7 bases from J, with 6 bases in between. The CDR3 is 11 amino acids. DNA for the CDR3: TGTGCCAGCAGCTTAAGAGGGGAGCAGTACTTC. It encodes CASSLRGEQYF.

V gene TRBV19 combines with J gene TRBJ1-1; D gene ambiguous. Germline V gives CDR1 LNHDA, CDR2 SQIVND (reference sequence). V lost 5 bases and J 6 bases, leaving 7 bases between the germline ends. The CDR3 covers 11 residues. The DNA of the CDR3 is TGTGCCAGTAGTTCGGGATCTGAAGCTTTCTTT. Its protein is CASSSGSEAFF.

The chain joins TRBV5-4 to TRBJ2-2; D possibly corresponds to TRBD2 (5 bases). V lost 0 bases, J lost 6 bases, and 9 bases lay in between. This CDR3 spans 14 amino acids. Germline CDR1 and CDR2: SGHNT and YYREEE (reference sequence). The CDR3 DNA sequence: TGTGCCAGCAGCTTGGCCGGGGTTGCCGGGGAGCTGTTTTTT. Translating gives CASSLAGVAGELFF. Drawing the rest from reference TRBV5-4 and TRBJ2-2, the complete variable domain is ETGVTQSPTHLIKTRGQQVTLRCSSQSGHNTVSWYQQALGQGPQFIFQYYREEENGRGNFPPRFSGLQFPNYSSELNVNALELDDSALYLCASSLAGVAGELFFGEGSRLTVL.

The chain is built from TRBV7-8 and TRBJ2-5, with TRBD2 matching over 8 bases. Trimming removed 5 bases from V and 7 bases from J; junction bases left unmatched: 12. The CDR3 totals 15 residues. CDR1 and CDR2 from the germline V gene are SGHVS and FQNEAQ. DNA for the CDR3: TGTGCCAGCAGCCACGAACCTAGCGGGCCGAGGACCCAGTACTTC. Protein: CASSHEPSGPRTQYF.

The CDR3 loop is CASSQEGFSAVNTGELFF. CDR3 sequence (DNA): TGCGCCAGCAGCCAAGAAGGTTTCAGCGCCGTGAACACCGGGGAGCTGTTTTTT. The chain joins TRBV4-3 to TRBJ2-2, with unresolved D. Germline lookup yields CDR1 LGHNA and CDR2 YSLEER. V lost 0 bases and J 1 base, leaving 15 bases between the germline ends. There are 18 residues in the CDR3.

This chain connects TRBV27 to TRBJ1-1; D might be TRBD1 (5 bases). Germline assignment: CDR1 MNHEY and CDR2 SMNVEV (reference sequence). CDR3 length equals 13 residues. V lost 2 bases and J lost 6, with 10 bases in between. This CDR3 is CASSLDRGPEAFF. CDR3 nucleotide sequence: TGTGCCAGCAGTTTAGATAGGGGCCCTGAAGCTTTCTTT.

This chain joins TRBV5-1 and TRBJ2-1, with D perhaps TRBD1 or TRBD2 (5 bases each). From germline, CDR1 is SGHRS and CDR2 YFSETQ. This CDR3 spans 15 amino acids. Deletions cut 4 bases from V and 4 bases from J, with 15 bases between. This CDR3 reads CASSRDGQLYNEQFF. CDR3 bases: TGCGCCAGCAGCCGGGACGGCCAGCTTTACAATGAGCAGTTCTTC.

This sequence joins TRBV6-1 and TRBJ1-3, with D unresolved. The CDR3 loop spans 14 amino acids. V lost 2 bases and J lost 9, with 14 bases in between. Germline V gene lookup returns CDR1 MNHNS and CDR2 SASEGT. The CDR3 bases are TGTGCCAGCAGTGAAAGGAGGTACGGAGCCACCATATATTTT. The encoded protein is CASSERRYGATIYF.

The gene calls are TRBV19 and TRBJ2-7; TRBD1 agrees at 9 bases. CDR1 and CDR2 from the germline V gene are LNHDA and SQIVND (reference sequence). Trimming took 5 bases from V and 5 from J; bases not matched to a gene: 4. This CDR3 comprises 13 residues. CDR3 loop: CASSAYRGHEQYF. The DNA for the CDR3 is TGTGCCAGTAGTGCATACAGGGGGCACGAGCAGTACTTC.

V is TRBV20-1 and J is TRBJ2-1; the match to TRBD2 covers 8 bases. Germline V gene lookup returns CDR1 DFQATT and CDR2 SNEGSKA (reference sequence). V lost 3 bases, J lost 4 bases, and 2 bases stayed unmatched. The CDR3 runs 13 residues. The DNA of the CDR3 is TGCAGTGCTAGTCCTAGCGGGTACAATGAGCAGTTCTTC. Translating it yields CSASPSGYNEQFF.

This chain links TRBV4-1 with TRBJ1-2; D not certain. The CDR3 length is 13 residues. The ends were cut back, 4 bases at V and 7 bases at J, with 13 bases in the middle. The germline V gene has CDR1 MGHRA and CDR2 YSYEKL. CDR3 sequence (DNA): TGCGCCAGCAGCCCCCGGTCAGGCTCTGGCTACACCTTC. It specifies CASSPRSGSGYTF.

The gene calls are TRBV9 and TRBJ2-2; the D is unclear. CDR3 length: 13 residues. Germline V gene sequence: CDR1 SGDLS, CDR2 YYNGEE. The ends were cut back, 0 bases at V and 4 bases at J, with 4 bases in the middle. The CDR3 is CASSVGSTGELFF. The CDR3 DNA reads as TGTGCCAGCAGCGTAGGCTCCACCGGGGAGCTGTTTTTT.

The chain carries TRBV6-2 or TRBV6-3 and TRBJ2-3, with 9 bases fitting TRBD2. In germline, CDR1 is MNHEY, CDR2 SVGEGT. V lost 0 bases, J lost 5 bases, and 0 bases stayed unmatched. The CDR3 consists of 14 residues. The CDR3 DNA reads as TGTGCCAGCAGTTACTCTAGCGGGGGAGATACGCAGTATTTT. Protein: CASSYSSGGDTQYF.

The V and J genes are TRBV19 and TRBJ1-5; possibly TRBD1 for D (5 bases). Germline V gene lookup returns CDR1 LNHDA and CDR2 SQIVND (reference sequence). V was trimmed by 7 bases and J by 0 bases, leaving 16 bases between them. CDR3 length: 16 residues. CDR3 residues: CASTPVVGASNQPQHF. CDR3 nucleotides: TGTGCCAGTACCCCAGTTGTAGGGGCTAGCAATCAGCCCCAGCATTTT.

J is TRBJ1-3 and V is TRBV5-6; 7 nucleotides align to TRBD1. Germline V gene lookup returns CDR1 SGHDT and CDR2 YYEEEE. Trimming at V came to 2 bases and at J to 4 bases, leaving 6 bases not matched to a gene. The CDR3 is 15 residues long. DNA of the CDR3: TGTGCCAGCAGCTTAGGGGGCTTTGGGGGAAACACCATATATTTT. Protein sequence: CASSLGGFGGNTIYF.

This clone showed up just once. CDR3 DNA: TGTGCCAGCAGCCCCCATAGGAGGAATGAGCAGTTCTTC. Translating gives CASSPHRRNEQFF. The chain links TRBV13 to TRBJ2-1; tentative D call: TRBD2 (5 bases). Between the trimmed V and J ends, which lost 5 bases and 7 bases, there was a span of 12 bases. This CDR3 spans 13 amino acids. Germline V gene lookup returns CDR1 PRHDT and CDR2 FYEKMQ (reference sequence).

This chain's CDR3 is CASSQKGGQPQHF. The CDR3, as DNA: TGTGCCAGCAGCCAAAAGGGGGGGCAGCCCCAGCATTTT. J is TRBJ1-5 and V is TRBV3-1 (or the pseudogene TRBV3-2), with D possibly matching TRBD1 (6 bases). V was cut by 2 bases and J by 7 bases, with 9 bases left in between. CDR1 and CDR2 from the germline V gene are LGHDT and YNNKEL (reference sequence). The CDR3 sequence is 13 residues long.

The chain couples TRBV7-3 to TRBJ2-2; D gene unclear. Trimming removed 5 bases from V and 3 bases from J, with 7 bases in between. Germline V gives CDR1 SGHTA, CDR2 FQGTGA. The CDR3 consists of 13 residues. CDR3 amino acids: CASSLDHTGELFF. CDR3 coding DNA: TGTGCCAGCAGCCTAGACCACACCGGGGAGCTGTTTTTT.